This is a list of T cell receptor beta chains from one sample in a study of blood T cells in healthy people across ages. MiXCR, applied by TCRdb to the 5' RACE reads, yields one record per CDR3 protein. The repertoire includes hundreds of thousands of distinct CDR3 sequences, 49% of them detected once, and about 32% sits in the top ten. The sequencing sample was made of blood. Every receptor here comes from a woman aged 60-75 years in good health. Both conserved end residues are part of each CDR3. A D gene is named only where the DNA matches it firmly. Size is stated for part of the rows, as once, few or many counts, or as a class when the clone is expanded.

J,D,size,V,length,CDR3,DNA
TRBJ2-7,-,few,TRBV28,14,CASSFGGARYEQYF,TGTGCCAGCAGTTTTGGTGGGGCACGCTACGAGCAGTACTTC
TRBJ2-5,-,-,TRBV2,13,CASIPPIAPGEYF,TGTGCCAGCATCCCTCCCATTGCCCCGGGGGAGTACTTC
TRBJ2-1,TRBD2,-,TRBV5-1,13,CASSLGEGTTQFF,TGCGCCAGCAGCTTGGGGGAGGGGACGACCCAGTTCTTC
TRBJ2-3,TRBD2,-,TRBV6-5,16,CASSRGGVPRTDTQYF,TGTGCCAGCAGTCGCGGGGGGGTACCGCGCACAGATACGCAGTATTTT
TRBJ2-4,-,-,TRBV29-1,11,CSVVDRREQYF,TGCAGCGTTGTGGACAGGCGGGAGCAGTACTTC
TRBJ2-7,-,-,TRBV3-1,14,CASSHGPDSYEQYF,TGTGCCAGCAGCCATGGACCGGATTCCTACGAGCAGTACTTC
TRBJ2-5,TRBD1,-,TRBV27,12,CASKTGAETQYF,TGTGCCAGCAAAACAGGGGCGGAGACCCAGTACTTC
TRBJ1-2,TRBD1,few,TRBV7-3,12,CASSPNRGMYTF,TGTGCCAGCAGCCCGAACAGGGGGATGTACACCTTC
TRBJ2-1,TRBD2,-,TRBV7-9,16,CASSPFASGSGDEQFF,TGTGCCAGCAGCCCCTTTGCTAGCGGGAGTGGCGATGAGCAGTTCTTC
TRBJ2-7,-,-,TRBV3-1,14,CASSQDSVIYEQYF,TGTGCCAGCAGCCAAGATTCAGTGATCTACGAGCAGTACTTC
TRBJ2-3,-,-,TRBV20-1,11,CSARWVDTQYF,TGCAGTGCTAGATGGGTGGATACGCAGTATTTT
TRBJ2-7,-,few,TRBV29-1,12,CSVEVTDYEQYF,TGCAGCGTTGAAGTCACAGACTACGAGCAGTACTTC
TRBJ2-5,-,-,TRBV9,16,CASSVSSESQEETQYF,TGTGCCAGCAGCGTCTCTAGCGAGTCCCAGGAAGAGACCCAGTACTTC
TRBJ2-3,-,once,TRBV28,14,CASSVIQSTDTQYF,TGTGCCAGCAGCGTCATCCAAAGCACAGATACGCAGTATTTT
TRBJ2-1,-,-,TRBV14,13,CASSQDLVGEQFF,TGTGCCAGCAGCCAAGATCTGGTTGGTGAGCAGTTCTTC
TRBJ2-4,-,-,TRBV18,16,CASSSSGGLAKNIQYF,TGTGCCAGCTCATCCTCCGGTGGACTAGCCAAAAACATTCAGTACTTC
TRBJ2-7,-,many,TRBV20-1,12,CSAREAHHEQYF,TGCAGTGCTAGAGAGGCCCATCACGAGCAGTACTTC
TRBJ2-7,-,-,TRBV6-5,14,CASSFSESLGEQYF,TGTGCCAGCAGTTTTTCGGAGAGTCTGGGCGAGCAGTACTTC
TRBJ2-1,-,-,TRBV6-5,14,CASSPRGGEGEQFF,TGTGCCAGCAGCCCCCGAGGAGGTGAGGGTGAGCAGTTCTTC
TRBJ2-6,-,-,TRBV27,15,CASNPRGTGANVLTF,TGTGCCAGCAATCCCCGAGGAACTGGGGCCAACGTCCTGACTTTC
TRBJ2-7,-,-,TRBV28,16,CASSTSLRGPSEEQYF,TGTGCCAGCAGCACCTCTCTTCGGGGCCCGAGCGAGGAGCAGTACTTC
TRBJ2-7,-,-,TRBV20-1,14,CSARDSGSNNEQYF,TGCAGTGCCAGGGACAGCGGGAGTAACAACGAGCAGTACTTC
TRBJ2-7,TRBD1,-,TRBV5-6,15,CASSTGTGYAYEQYF,TGTGCCAGCAGCACCGGGACAGGCTACGCCTACGAGCAGTACTTC
TRBJ2-1,TRBD2,-,TRBV4-1,16,CASSPRGLAENNEQFF,TGCGCCAGCAGCCCCCGGGGACTAGCGGAAAACAATGAGCAGTTCTTC
TRBJ2-3,TRBD2,-,TRBV5-1,15,CASRPGQSGGDTQYF,TGCGCCAGCCGTCCTGGACAAAGCGGGGGAGATACGCAGTATTTT
TRBJ2-7,TRBD2,few,TRBV4-1,15,CASSQVLAGVYEQYF,TGCGCCAGCAGCCAAGTCCTAGCGGGGGTATACGAGCAGTACTTC
TRBJ2-5,TRBD1,-,TRBV11-2,14,CASSLGTGKETQYF,TGTGCCAGCAGCTTAGGGACAGGGAAAGAGACCCAGTACTTC
TRBJ1-1,-,-,TRBV5-6,14,CASSQWGGRTEAFF,TGTGCCAGCAGCCAGTGGGGGGGTCGGACTGAAGCTTTCTTT
TRBJ2-7,-,few,TRBV7-2,11,CASSLLAEQYF,TGTGCCAGCAGCTTACTGGCCGAGCAGTACTTC
TRBJ2-2,-,-,TRBV14,14,CASSLNWASGELFF,TGTGCCAGCAGCCTCAACTGGGCGTCCGGGGAGCTGTTTTTT
TRBJ1-2,TRBD1,-,TRBV9,16,CASNVGKTGVFDDYTF,TGTGCCAGCAACGTTGGGAAAACAGGGGTGTTCGATGACTACACCTTC
TRBJ1-2,-,-,TRBV27,13,CASSSSSWDGYTF,TGTGCCAGCAGTTCTTCATCGTGGGATGGCTACACCTTC
TRBJ1-1,TRBD1,-,TRBV4-1,15,CASSQDGTGSTEAFF,TGCGCCAGCAGCCAAGATGGGACAGGGTCCACTGAAGCTTTCTTT
TRBJ2-7,-,few,TRBV6-2/TRBV6-3,16,CASRRERATISYEQYF,TGTGCCAGCAGAAGGGAACGGGCGACGATCTCCTACGAGCAGTACTTC
TRBJ2-7,TRBD2,-,TRBV9,15,CASSVGVAGGGEQYF,TGTGCCAGCAGCGTAGGTGTAGCGGGAGGAGGCGAGCAGTACTTC
TRBJ2-7,-,-,TRBV7-2,15,CASSLALGRQDEQYF,TGTGCCAGCAGCTTAGCGCTTGGGCGTCAAGACGAGCAGTACTTC
TRBJ2-3,-,few,TRBV6-2/TRBV6-3,12,CASSPSVDTQYF,TGTGCCAGCAGTCCATCAGTAGATACGCAGTATTTT
TRBJ1-1,-,-,TRBV7-2,13,CASSSAGMTEAFF,TGTGCCAGCAGCTCAGCAGGGATGACTGAAGCTTTCTTT
TRBJ2-7,TRBD2,-,TRBV7-2,19,CASSSIRGGVSGNPYEQYF,TGTGCCAGCAGCTCCATTAGGGGGGGGGTTAGCGGGAATCCCTACGAGCAGTACTTC
TRBJ2-3,-,-,TRBV5-1,14,CASSSEGRTDTQYF,TGCGCCAGCAGCTCCGAGGGAAGGACAGATACGCAGTATTTT
TRBJ2-1,-,few,TRBV11-2,16,CASSLVLGSSYNEQFF,TGTGCCAGCAGCTTAGTTCTCGGGAGCTCCTACAATGAGCAGTTCTTC
TRBJ2-7,TRBD1,-,TRBV6-2/TRBV6-3,15,CASKPGTARSYVQYF,TGTGCCAGCAAACCGGGGACAGCCCGTTCCTACGTGCAGTACTTC
TRBJ2-4,TRBD1,-,TRBV20-1,14,CSARGDSLRGIQYF,TGCAGTGCTAGGGGGGACAGCCTTAGAGGCATTCAGTACTTC
TRBJ2-3,TRBD2,-,TRBV29-1,14,CSVVGRGLTDTQYF,TGCAGCGTTGTCGGGAGGGGATTAACAGATACGCAGTATTTT
TRBJ2-7,-,-,TRBV20-1,13,CSASGEPSYEQYF,TGCAGTGCTAGTGGTGAGCCATCCTACGAGCAGTACTTC
TRBJ2-1,TRBD2,-,TRBV15,15,CATSWTSGIYNEQFF,TGTGCCACCAGCTGGACTAGCGGGATATACAATGAGCAGTTCTTC
TRBJ1-6,-,few,TRBV20-1,14,CSARGTSYNSPLHF,TGCAGTGCTAGAGGGACCTCCTATAATTCACCCCTCCACTTT
TRBJ2-7,TRBD2,-,TRBV6-5,14,CASSTGTRRYEQYF,TGTGCCAGCAGTACCGGGACTAGAAGGTACGAGCAGTACTTC
TRBJ2-7,-,-,TRBV20-1,14,CSATLPPEAYEQYF,TGCAGTGCTACTCTACCCCCCGAGGCCTACGAGCAGTACTTC
TRBJ1-4,-,-,TRBV5-1,14,CASSWRGRYEKLFF,TGCGCCAGCAGCTGGAGGGGGAGGTATGAAAAACTGTTTTTT